This is a list of T cell receptor beta chains from one sample in a study of cytomegalovirus exposure and HLA in healthy donors. Libraries were prepared by immunoSEQ multiplex PCR; TCRdb keeps only in-frame clonotypes and omits some of them. The table shows some 97,000 clones, with 79% occurring only once. The sample comprised PBMCs. The source of these receptors is a female donor in good health and CMV-seropositive. Both conserved end residues are part of each CDR3. The D gene is left open where the match is weak. Rows may omit the clone size; those that give it use once, few, many or a size class.

DNA,CDR3,size,J,D,V
TGTGCCAGCAGTTTGGGCAGGGGTACAGGGGAGCAGTACTTC,CASSLGRGTGEQYF,NA,TRBJ2-7,NA,TRBV28
TGTGCCAGCAGTGACGGAGGAACTAACCATGGCTACACCTTC,CASSDGGTNHGYTF,NA,TRBJ1-2,NA,TRBV6-4
TGTGCCAGCAGCCCCGGGCCGGGGGTGGGCGAGCAGTACTTC,CASSPGPGVGEQYF,once,TRBJ2-7,NA,TRBV7-8
TGTGCCACCAGCAGGGAGGGAGACGGCAATCAGCCCCAGCATTTT,CATSREGDGNQPQHF,NA,TRBJ1-5,NA,TRBV15
TGCGCCAGCAGCTCCGGCCCGGGGAACACCATATATTTT,CASSSGPGNTIYF,NA,TRBJ1-3,NA,TRBV5-1
TGTGCCAGCAGTCCCGTATCAGGGACCAAAAACATTCAGTACTTC,CASSPVSGTKNIQYF,NA,TRBJ2-4,NA,TRBV7-2
TGTTCCAGCAGCCCAGGGATCTTGCATGGCTACACCTTC,CSSSPGILHGYTF,once,TRBJ1-2,NA,TRBV7-9
TGTGCCAGCAGCTTAGAGAACAGACCCTACGAGCAGTACTTC,CASSLENRPYEQYF,NA,TRBJ2-7,NA,TRBV7-9
TGTGCCAGCAGCCTTAAGCCCACCGGGGAGCTGTTTTTT,CASSLKPTGELFF,NA,TRBJ2-2,NA,TRBV4-2
TGTGCCAGCAGTAACGGCGGGGGGGCACGAGGCTACACCTTC,CASSNGGGARGYTF,NA,TRBJ1-2,NA,TRBV6-5
TGTGCCAGCTCGACCGACACCCACGCTGAAGCTTTCTTT,CASSTDTHAEAFF,NA,TRBJ1-1,NA,TRBV18
TGTGCCAGCAGTTCGTCGGGACAGACGTCGTACGAGCAGTACTTC,CASSSSGQTSYEQYF,NA,TRBJ2-7,TRBD1,TRBV28
TGTGCCAGCAGCTTGGGCCGGGACTATGGCTACACCTTC,CASSLGRDYGYTF,NA,TRBJ1-2,NA,TRBV5-6
TGTGCCAGCAGCCCAACAGGGGCTCGGACTGAAGCTTTCTTT,CASSPTGARTEAFF,NA,TRBJ1-1,TRBD1,TRBV11-2
TGTGCCAGCAGCTTCCGACTAGCGGGCTCTGGCTATGAGCAGTTCTTC,CASSFRLAGSGYEQFF,NA,TRBJ2-1,TRBD2,TRBV11-1
TGTGCCAGCAGTGCCGAAAGGACTAGCGGCACTAGCACAGATACGCAGTATTTT,CASSAERTSGTSTDTQYF,once,TRBJ2-3,TRBD2,TRBV6-1
TGTGCCAGCAGTTTCCTTAGGGGGGGCCCAGATACGCAGTATTTT,CASSFLRGGPDTQYF,NA,TRBJ2-3,NA,TRBV6-4
TGTGCCAGCAGTACAGGGGATCGAAATGAAAAACTGTTTTTT,CASSTGDRNEKLFF,NA,TRBJ1-4,TRBD1,TRBV6-5
TGTGCCAGCAGCAAAGGGCGAGGGGGGGACGAGCAGTTCTTC,CASSKGRGGDEQFF,NA,TRBJ2-1,NA,TRBV21-1
TGTGCCAGCAGCCCAGGGATCTTGCATGGCTACACCTTC,CASSPGILHGYTF,NA,TRBJ1-2,NA,TRBV7-9
TGTGCCAGCAGCCGTGAAGAGACTGGAGCCAAAAACATTCAGTACTTC,CASSREETGAKNIQYF,once,TRBJ2-4,NA,TRBV7-2
TGTGCCAGCTCACCACGGGCAGTCTCCTACGAGCAGTACTTC,CASSPRAVSYEQYF,NA,TRBJ2-7,NA,TRBV18
TGTGCCAGCAGTCAAAAACGACAGGCCTTTCGAGATACGCAGTATTTT,CASSQKRQAFRDTQYF,few,TRBJ2-3,NA,TRBV13